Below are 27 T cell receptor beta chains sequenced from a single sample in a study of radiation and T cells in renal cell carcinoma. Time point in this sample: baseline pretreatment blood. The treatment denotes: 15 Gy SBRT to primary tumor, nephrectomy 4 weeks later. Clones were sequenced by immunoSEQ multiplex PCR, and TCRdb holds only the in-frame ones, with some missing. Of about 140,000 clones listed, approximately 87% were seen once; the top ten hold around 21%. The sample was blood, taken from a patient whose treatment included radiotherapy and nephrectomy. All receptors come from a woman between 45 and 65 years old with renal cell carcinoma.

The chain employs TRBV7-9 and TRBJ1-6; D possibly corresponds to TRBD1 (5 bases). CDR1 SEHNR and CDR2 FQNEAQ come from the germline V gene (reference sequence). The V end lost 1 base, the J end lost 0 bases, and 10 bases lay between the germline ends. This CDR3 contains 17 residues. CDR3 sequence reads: CASSLGEGSSYNSPLHF. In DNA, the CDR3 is TGTGCCAGCAGCTTAGGGGAGGGGAGCTCCTATAATTCACCCCTCCACTTT. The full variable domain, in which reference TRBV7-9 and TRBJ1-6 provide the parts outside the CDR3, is DTGVSQNPRHKITKRGQNVTFRCDPISEHNRLYWYRQTLGQGPEFLTYFQNEAQLEKSRLLSDRFSAERPKGSFSTLEIQRTEQGDSAMYLCASSLGEGSSYNSPLHFGNGTRLTVT.

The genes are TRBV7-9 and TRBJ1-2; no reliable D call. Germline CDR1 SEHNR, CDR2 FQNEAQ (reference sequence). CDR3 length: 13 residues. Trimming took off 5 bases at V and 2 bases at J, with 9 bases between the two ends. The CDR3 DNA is TGTGCCAGCAGCCGAGGGCAGAACTATGGCTACACCTTC. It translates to CASSRGQNYGYTF.

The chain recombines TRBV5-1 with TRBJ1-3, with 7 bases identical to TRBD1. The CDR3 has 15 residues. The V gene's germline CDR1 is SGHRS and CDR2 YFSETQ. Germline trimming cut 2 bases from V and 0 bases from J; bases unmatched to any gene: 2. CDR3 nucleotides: TGCGCCAGCAGCTTAGACAGGGACTCTGGAAACACCATATATTTT. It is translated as CASSLDRDSGNTIYF.

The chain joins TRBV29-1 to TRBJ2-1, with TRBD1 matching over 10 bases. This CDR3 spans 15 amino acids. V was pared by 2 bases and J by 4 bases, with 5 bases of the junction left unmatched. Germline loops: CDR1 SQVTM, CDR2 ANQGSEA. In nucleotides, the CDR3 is TGCAGCGTTGAATGGCGGGACAGGGGTTACAATGAGCAGTTCTTC. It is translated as CSVEWRDRGYNEQFF.

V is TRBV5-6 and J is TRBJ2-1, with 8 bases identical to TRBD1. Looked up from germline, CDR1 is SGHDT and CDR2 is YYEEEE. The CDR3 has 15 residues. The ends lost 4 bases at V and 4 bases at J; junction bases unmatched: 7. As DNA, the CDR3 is TGTGCCAGCAGCGTATTAGGGACAGGATACAATGAGCAGTTCTTC. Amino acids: CASSVLGTGYNEQFF. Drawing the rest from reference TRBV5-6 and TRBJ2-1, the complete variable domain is DAGVTQSPTHLIKTRGQQVTLRCSPKSGHDTVSWYQQALGQGPQFIFQYYEEEERQRGNFPDRFSGHQFPNYSSELNVNALLLGDSALYLCASSVLGTGYNEQFFGPGTRLTVL.

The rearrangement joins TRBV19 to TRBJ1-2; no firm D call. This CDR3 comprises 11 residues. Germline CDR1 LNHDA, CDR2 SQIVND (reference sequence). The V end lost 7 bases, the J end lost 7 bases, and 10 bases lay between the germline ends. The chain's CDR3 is CASTRGSGYTF. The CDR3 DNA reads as TGTGCCAGTACCCGAGGTAGTGGCTACACCTTC.

Written as DNA, the CDR3 is TGTGCCAGCAGGAACTACGACGGCGGATACACAGATACGCAGTATTTT. Its protein is CASRNYDGGYTDTQYF. The chain couples TRBV6-6 to TRBJ2-3; D is unresolved. The germline V gene encodes CDR1 MNHNY and CDR2 SVGAGI (reference sequence). CDR3 length: 16 amino acids. With 6 bases removed from V and 2 bases from J, the gap between germline ends came to 18 bases.

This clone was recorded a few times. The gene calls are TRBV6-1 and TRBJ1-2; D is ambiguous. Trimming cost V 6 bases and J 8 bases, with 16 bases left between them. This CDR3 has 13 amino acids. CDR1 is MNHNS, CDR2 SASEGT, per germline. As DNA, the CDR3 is TGTGCCAGCAGAAATCCTAACTCCCGGGGCTACACCTTC. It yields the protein CASRNPNSRGYTF.

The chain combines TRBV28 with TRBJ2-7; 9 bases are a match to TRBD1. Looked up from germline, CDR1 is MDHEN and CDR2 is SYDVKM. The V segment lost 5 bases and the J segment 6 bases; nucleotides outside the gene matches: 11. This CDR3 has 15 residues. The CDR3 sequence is CASSPHRDRDREQYF. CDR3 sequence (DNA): TGTGCCAGCAGTCCCCACCGGGACAGGGATCGCGAGCAGTACTTC.

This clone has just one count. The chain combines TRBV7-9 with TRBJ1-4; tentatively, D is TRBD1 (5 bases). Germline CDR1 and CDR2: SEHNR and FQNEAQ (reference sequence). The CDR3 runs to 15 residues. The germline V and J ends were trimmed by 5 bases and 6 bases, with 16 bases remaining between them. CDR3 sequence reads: CASSLEGTRHEKLFF. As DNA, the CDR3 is TGTGCCAGCAGCCTGGAGGGGACCAGGCATGAAAAACTGTTTTTT.

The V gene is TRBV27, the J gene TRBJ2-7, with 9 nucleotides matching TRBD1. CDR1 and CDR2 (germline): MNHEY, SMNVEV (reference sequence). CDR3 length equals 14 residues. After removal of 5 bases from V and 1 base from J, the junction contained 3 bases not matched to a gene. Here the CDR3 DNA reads TGTGCCAGCAGTAGGGGACAGGGATCCTACGAGCAGTACTTC. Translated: CASSRGQGSYEQYF.

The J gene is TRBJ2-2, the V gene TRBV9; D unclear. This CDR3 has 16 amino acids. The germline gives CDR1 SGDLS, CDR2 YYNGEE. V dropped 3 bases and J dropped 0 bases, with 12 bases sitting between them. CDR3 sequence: CASSETSRANTGELFF. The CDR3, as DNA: TGTGCCAGCAGCGAGACTTCTAGGGCGAACACCGGGGAGCTGTTTTTT.

CDR3 in amino acids: CSASARGNQHF. DNA of the CDR3: TGCAGTGCTAGTGCCAGGGGAAACCAGCATTTT. The J gene is TRBJ1-5, the V gene TRBV20-1, with D possibly TRBD1 on 6 matching bases. Per germline, CDR1 DFQATT and CDR2 SNEGSKA (reference sequence). V lost 3 bases and J 12 bases, leaving 12 bases between the germline ends. The CDR3 extends over 11 amino acids.

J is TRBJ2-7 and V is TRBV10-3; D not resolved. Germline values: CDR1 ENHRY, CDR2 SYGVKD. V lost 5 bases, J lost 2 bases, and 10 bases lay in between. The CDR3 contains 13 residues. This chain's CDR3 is CAISKDAAYEQYF. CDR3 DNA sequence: TGTGCCATCAGTAAGGACGCCGCCTACGAGCAGTACTTC.

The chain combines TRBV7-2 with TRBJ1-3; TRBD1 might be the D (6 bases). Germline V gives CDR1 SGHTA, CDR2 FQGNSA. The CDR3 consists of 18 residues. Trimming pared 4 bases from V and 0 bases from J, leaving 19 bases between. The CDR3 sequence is CASSWAGDIFDSGNTIYF. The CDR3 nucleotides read TGTGCCAGCAGCTGGGCGGGGGACATTTTTGACTCTGGAAACACCATATATTTT.

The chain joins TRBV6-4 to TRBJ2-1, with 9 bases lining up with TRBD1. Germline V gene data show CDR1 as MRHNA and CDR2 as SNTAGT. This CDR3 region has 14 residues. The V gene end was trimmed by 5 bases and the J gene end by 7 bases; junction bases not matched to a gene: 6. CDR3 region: CASSPGQGTNEQFF. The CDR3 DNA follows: TGTGCCAGCAGTCCGGGACAGGGCACGAATGAGCAGTTCTTC.

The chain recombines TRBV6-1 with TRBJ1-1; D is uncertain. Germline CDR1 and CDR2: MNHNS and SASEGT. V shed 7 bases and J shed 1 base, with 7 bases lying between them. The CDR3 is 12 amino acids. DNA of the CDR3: TGTGCCAGCATATTGAAGAACACTGAAGCTTTCTTT. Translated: CASILKNTEAFF.

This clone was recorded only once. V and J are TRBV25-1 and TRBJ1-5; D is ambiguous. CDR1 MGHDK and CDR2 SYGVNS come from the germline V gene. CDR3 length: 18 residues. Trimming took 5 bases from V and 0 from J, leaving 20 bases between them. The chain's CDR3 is CASSSDRGGGYSNQPQHF. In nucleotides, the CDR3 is TGTGCCAGCAGTTCTGACCGGGGTGGAGGATATAGCAATCAGCCCCAGCATTTT.

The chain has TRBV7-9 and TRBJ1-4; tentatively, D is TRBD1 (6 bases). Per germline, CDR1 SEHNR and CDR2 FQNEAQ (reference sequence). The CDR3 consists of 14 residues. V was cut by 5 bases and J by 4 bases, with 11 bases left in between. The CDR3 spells CASSRTAFNEKLFF. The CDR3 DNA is TGTGCCAGCAGCCGGACAGCGTTTAATGAAAAACTGTTTTTT. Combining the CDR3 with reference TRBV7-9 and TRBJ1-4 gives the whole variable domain DTGVSQNPRHKITKRGQNVTFRCDPISEHNRLYWYRQTLGQGPEFLTYFQNEAQLEKSRLLSDRFSAERPKGSFSTLEIQRTEQGDSAMYLCASSRTAFNEKLFFGSGTQLSVL.

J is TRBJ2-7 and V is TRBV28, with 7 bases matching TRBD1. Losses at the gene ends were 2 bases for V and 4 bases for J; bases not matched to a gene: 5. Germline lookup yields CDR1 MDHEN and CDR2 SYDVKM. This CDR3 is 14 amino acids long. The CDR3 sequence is CASSLRGRGYEQYF. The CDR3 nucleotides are TGTGCCAGCAGTTTAAGGGGGCGCGGTTACGAGCAGTACTTC.

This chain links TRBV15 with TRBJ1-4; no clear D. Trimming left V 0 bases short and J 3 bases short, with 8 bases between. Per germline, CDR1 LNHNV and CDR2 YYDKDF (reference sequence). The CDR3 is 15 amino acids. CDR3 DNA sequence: TGTGCCACCAGCAGAGATTTCGGATCTAATGAAAAACTGTTTTTT. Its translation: CATSRDFGSNEKLFF.

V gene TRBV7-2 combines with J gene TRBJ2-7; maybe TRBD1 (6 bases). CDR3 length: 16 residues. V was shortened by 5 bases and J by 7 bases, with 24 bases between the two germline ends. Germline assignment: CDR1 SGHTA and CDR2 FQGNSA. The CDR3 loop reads CASSQSALRERGEQYF. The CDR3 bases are TGTGCCAGCAGCCAATCGGCCTTACGCGAGAGGGGGGAGCAGTACTTC.

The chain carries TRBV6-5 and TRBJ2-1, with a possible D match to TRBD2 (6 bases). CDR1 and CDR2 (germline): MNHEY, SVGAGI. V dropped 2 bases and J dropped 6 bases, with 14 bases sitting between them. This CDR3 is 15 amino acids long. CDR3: CASSYRNTGGNEQFF. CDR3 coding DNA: TGTGCCAGCAGTTACCGCAATACCGGGGGCAATGAGCAGTTCTTC.

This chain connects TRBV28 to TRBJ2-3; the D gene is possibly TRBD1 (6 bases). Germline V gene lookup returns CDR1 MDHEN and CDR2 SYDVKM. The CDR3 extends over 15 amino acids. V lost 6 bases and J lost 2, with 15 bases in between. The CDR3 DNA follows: TGTGCCAGCAGCCCTCCGACAGGCCTCACAGATACGCAGTATTTT. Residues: CASSPPTGLTDTQYF.

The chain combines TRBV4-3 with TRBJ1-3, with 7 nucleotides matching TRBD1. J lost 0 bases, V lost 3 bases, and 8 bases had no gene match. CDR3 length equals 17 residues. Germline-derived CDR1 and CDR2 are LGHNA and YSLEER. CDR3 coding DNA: TGCGCCAGCAGCCAGGTGACAGGGACCCACTCTGGAAACACCATATATTTT. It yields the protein CASSQVTGTHSGNTIYF.

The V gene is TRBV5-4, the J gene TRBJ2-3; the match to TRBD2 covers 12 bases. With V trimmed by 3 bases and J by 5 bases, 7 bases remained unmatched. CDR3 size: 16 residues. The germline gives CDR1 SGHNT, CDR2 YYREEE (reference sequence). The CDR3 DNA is TGTGCCAGCAGCTCGATACTAGCGGGGGGACAAGATACGCAGTATTTT. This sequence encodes CASSSILAGGQDTQYF.

CDR3 region: CSVGTLGGYEQYF. Written as DNA, the CDR3 is TGCAGCGTTGGGACTCTGGGGGGCTACGAGCAGTACTTC. The chain uses TRBV29-1 and TRBJ2-7, with a weak D call TRBD2 (6 bases). Trimming shortened V by 4 bases and J by 3 bases, and 13 bases separated the two germline ends. This CDR3 region has 13 residues. Germline CDR1 reads SQVTM; CDR2 reads ANQGSEA.